This T cell receptor beta chain was recovered during a study of low-dose radiotherapy and immunotherapy resistance in tumors. Priming of first-strand cDNA relied on TRAV- and TRBV-specific primers (covering alpha and beta chains). Both a constant-region primer and a V-primer adapter served to amplify TCRs across roughly 22 PCR cycles. TCRdb recomputed calls from the reads with MiXCR, one row per CDR3 protein. The sample contains 7,000 to 9,000 distinct CDR3 sequences, roughly 82% of which appear only once. Germline V lookup: CDR1 SGHRS, CDR2 YFSETQ. The CDR3 length is 15 residues. The junction had 10 bases not matched to a gene; V was cut back by 4 bases and J by 8 bases.

This clonotype was obtained from a human donor with advanced metastatic prostate, ovarian, gallbladder or colorectal cancer (not recorded which). This table probably holds off-target reads from a library built for another chain. This chain joins TRBV5-1 and TRBJ2-1; 9 bases agree with TRBD1. The CDR3 sequence: CASSRTGGAKYEQFF. CDR3 coding DNA: TGCGCCAGCAGCCGTACAGGGGGCGCGAAGTATGAGCAGTTCTTC.